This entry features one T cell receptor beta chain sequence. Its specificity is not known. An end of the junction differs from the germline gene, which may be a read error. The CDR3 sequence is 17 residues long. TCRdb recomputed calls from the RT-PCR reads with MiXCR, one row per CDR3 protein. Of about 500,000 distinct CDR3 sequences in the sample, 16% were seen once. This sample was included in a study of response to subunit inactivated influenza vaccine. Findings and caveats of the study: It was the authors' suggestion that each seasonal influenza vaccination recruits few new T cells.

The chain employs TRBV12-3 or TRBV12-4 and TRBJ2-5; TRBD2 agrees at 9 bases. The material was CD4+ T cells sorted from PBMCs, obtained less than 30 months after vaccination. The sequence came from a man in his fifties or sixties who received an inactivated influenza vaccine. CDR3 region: CASSRTLLAGAQDTQYF. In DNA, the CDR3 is TGTGCCAGCAGTCGGACCCTCTTAGCGGGAGCTCAAGATACCCAGTACTTC.